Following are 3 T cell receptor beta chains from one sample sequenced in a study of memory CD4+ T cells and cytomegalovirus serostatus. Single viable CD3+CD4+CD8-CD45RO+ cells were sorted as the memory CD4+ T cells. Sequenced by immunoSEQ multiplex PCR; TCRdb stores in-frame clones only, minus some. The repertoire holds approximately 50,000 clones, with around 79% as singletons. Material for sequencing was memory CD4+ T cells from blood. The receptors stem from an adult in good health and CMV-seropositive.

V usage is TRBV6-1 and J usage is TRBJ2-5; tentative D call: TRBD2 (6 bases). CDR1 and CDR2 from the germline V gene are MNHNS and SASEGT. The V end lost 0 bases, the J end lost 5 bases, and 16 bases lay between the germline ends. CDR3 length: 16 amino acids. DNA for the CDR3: TGTGCCAGCAGTGAAGCGCGGGACGCCGCATGGGAGACCCAGTACTTC. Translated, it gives CASSEARDAAWETQYF.

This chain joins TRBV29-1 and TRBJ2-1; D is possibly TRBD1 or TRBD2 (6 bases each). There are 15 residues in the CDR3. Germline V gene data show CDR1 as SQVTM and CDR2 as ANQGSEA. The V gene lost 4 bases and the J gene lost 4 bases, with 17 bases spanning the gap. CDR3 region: CSVAIPGAGYNEQFF. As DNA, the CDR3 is TGCAGCGTTGCAATTCCGGGGGCGGGGTACAATGAGCAGTTCTTC.

The CDR3 DNA reads as TGTGCCAGCAGCGTAGAAGAGAACTATGGCTACACCTTC. Protein sequence: CASSVEENYGYTF. The rearrangement joins TRBV9 to TRBJ1-2, with D uncertain. Germline lookup yields CDR1 SGDLS and CDR2 YYNGEE. Trimming removed 0 bases at V and 2 bases at J, with 5 bases between. The CDR3 is 13 amino acids.